These 3 T cell receptor beta chains were all obtained from the same sample, sequenced in a study of human T cells and chemical hapten exposure. TCRdb recomputed calls from the RACE reads with MiXCR, one row per CDR3 protein. The sample contains over 85,000 distinct CDR3 sequences, roughly 8.5% of which appear only once. This sample's time point: healthy volunteer bleed at 2 weeks. Unfractionated whole blood served as the source for total RNA extraction. The specimen sequenced was whole blood. The receptors here all came from a female donor in good health. Some clones in this sample may be carry-over from other donors' samples.

This clonotype was seen only a few times. The J gene is TRBJ2-2, the V gene TRBV20-1, with 7 bases fitting TRBD1. Trimming took 3 bases from V and 0 from J; bases not matched to a gene: 4. The germline V gene has CDR1 DFQATT and CDR2 SNEGSKA (reference sequence). The CDR3 extends over 15 amino acids. The CDR3 DNA reads as TGCAGTGCTAGTCGACAGGGAGCGAACACCGGGGAGCTGTTTTTT. Its translation is CSASRQGANTGELFF.

This clonotype was seen repeatedly, ten times or more. The V and J genes are TRBV6-6 and TRBJ1-5; no definite D call. The CDR3 is made up of 15 amino acids. The V gene lost 2 bases and the J gene lost 5 bases, with 13 bases spanning the gap. The V gene's germline CDR1 is MNHNY and CDR2 SVGAGI (reference sequence). CDR3 sequence reads: CASSYLNHPDQPQHF. The CDR3, as DNA: TGTGCCAGCAGTTACCTAAACCACCCAGATCAGCCCCAGCATTTT.

The chain uses TRBV12-3 or TRBV12-4 and TRBJ2-1; 9 bases agree with TRBD2. The ends lost 6 bases at V and 2 bases at J; junction bases unmatched: 11. This CDR3 contains 17 residues. CDR3 residues: CASRFNSGRTTYNEQFF. The CDR3 DNA reads as TGTGCCAGCAGATTTAATAGCGGGAGAACAACCTACAATGAGCAGTTCTTC.